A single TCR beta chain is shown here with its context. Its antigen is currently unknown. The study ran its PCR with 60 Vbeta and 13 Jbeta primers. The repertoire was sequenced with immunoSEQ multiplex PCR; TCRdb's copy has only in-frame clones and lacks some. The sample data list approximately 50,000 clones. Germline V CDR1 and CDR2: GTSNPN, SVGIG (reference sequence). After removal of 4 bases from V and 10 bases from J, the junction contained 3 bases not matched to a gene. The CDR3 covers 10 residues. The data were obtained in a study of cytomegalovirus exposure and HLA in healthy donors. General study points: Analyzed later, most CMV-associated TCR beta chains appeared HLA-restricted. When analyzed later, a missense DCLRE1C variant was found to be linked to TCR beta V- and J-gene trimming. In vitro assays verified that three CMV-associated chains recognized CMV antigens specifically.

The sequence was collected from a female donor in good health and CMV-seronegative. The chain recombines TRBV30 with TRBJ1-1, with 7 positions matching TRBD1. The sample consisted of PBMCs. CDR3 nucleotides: TGTGCCTGGACGACAGGGACAGCTTTCTTT. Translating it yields CAWTTGTAFF.